This T cell receptor (beta chain) was identified in a study of vaccination and CD4 T cells after COVID-19. Turning to the study itself: Overlapping peptides of the spike proteins of SARS-CoV-2, HCoV-NL63, HCoV-OC43 and HCoV-229E were used for cell stimulation. The control cultures got either a CEFX pool, an HIV-1 Nef pool, or no peptide at all.

This clonotype has only a few counts. What it binds is unknown. Specified treatment: roughly ten-day PBMC culture with coronavirus spike peptide pools or control peptides (ViraFEST assay). The CDR3 runs to 14 residues. Germline V lookup: CDR1 SGHTA, CDR2 FQGNSA. V was trimmed by 2 bases and J by 0 bases, leaving 6 bases between them. Scientists ran DNA taken from cultured CD4+ T cells through the Oncomine TCR Beta short-read assay for sequencing. TCRdb ran MiXCR on the PCR reads and lists one entry per CDR3 protein. This table holds approximately 19,000 distinct CDR3 sequences, around 52% found once. The origin of this receptor is a human donor who had recovered from COVID-19. The source was CD4+ T cells from blood, cultured in vitro, collected before SARS-CoV-2 vaccination. The J gene is TRBJ2-3, the V gene TRBV7-2; D remains ambiguous. CDR3 in amino acids: CASSLIGSTDTQYF. The CDR3 region has the DNA TGTGCCAGCAGCTTAATCGGGAGCACAGATACGCAGTATTTT.